The 6 T cell receptor beta chains below come from one sample, sequenced in a study of control samples from healthy donors and cancer patients. The data were produced by immunoSEQ multiplex PCR, yet TCRdb's version contains in-frame clones alone and is incomplete. The data hold 150,000 to 200,000 clones, with 91% observed a single time. The material sequenced was blood. These receptors were collected from a woman in her 30s in good health.

The chain employs TRBV3-1 (or the pseudogene TRBV3-2) and TRBJ1-1, with D perhaps matching TRBD1 (6 bases). Trimming pared 1 base from V and 7 bases from J, leaving 10 bases between. The CDR3 runs 13 residues. Germline assignment: CDR1 LGHDT and CDR2 YNNKEL (reference sequence). This CDR3 is CASSQGGAHEAFF. The CDR3, as DNA: TGTGCCAGCAGCCAAGGGGGGGCCCATGAAGCTTTCTTT.

This clone was recorded once. This sequence joins TRBV4-3 and TRBJ2-1; 8 bases align to TRBD2. Losses at the gene ends were 0 bases for V and 6 bases for J; bases not matched to a gene: 10. CDR1 is LGHNA, CDR2 YSLEER, per germline. CDR3 length: 17 amino acids. CDR3 sequence reads: CASSQEVWTSLINEQFF. The CDR3, as DNA: TGCGCCAGCAGCCAAGAGGTCTGGACTAGCCTAATCAATGAGCAGTTCTTC.

The chain uses TRBV7-6 and TRBJ1-1, with TRBD1 matching over 7 bases. Germline values: CDR1 SGHVS, CDR2 FNYEAQ. CDR3 length: 15 residues. The J segment lost 1 base and the V segment lost 5 bases, leaving 7 bases of the junction unmatched. This chain's CDR3 is CASSPQGRWNTEAFF. In DNA, the CDR3 is TGTGCCAGCAGCCCACAGGGGAGATGGAACACTGAAGCTTTCTTT.

The chain joins TRBV19 to TRBJ1-1; D unclear. Germline CDR1 is LNHDA and CDR2 is SQIVND (reference sequence). CDR3 length equals 12 residues. The V end lost 4 bases, the J end lost 3 bases, and 6 bases lay between the germline ends. CDR3 sequence reads: CASSTRDTEAFF. The CDR3 DNA is TGTGCCAGTAGTACTAGGGACACTGAAGCTTTCTTT. The full variable domain, its missing parts supplied by reference TRBV19 and TRBJ1-1, is DGGITQSPKYLFRKEGQNVTLSCEQNLNHDAMYWYRQDPGQGLRLIYYSQIVNDFQKGDIAEGYSVSREKKESFPLTVTSAQKNPTAFYLCASSTRDTEAFFGQGTRLTVV.

Here the CDR3 DNA reads TGCGCCAGCAGCCATAGTACCCGCTATGGCTACACCTTC. Translated, it gives CASSHSTRYGYTF. The genes are TRBV4-1 and TRBJ1-2; unclear D gene. Germline lookup yields CDR1 MGHRA and CDR2 YSYEKL. Trimming removed 3 bases at V and 4 bases at J, with 9 bases between. CDR3 length equals 13 residues.

This chain uses TRBV4-2 with TRBJ1-2, with 9 bases identical to TRBD1. Germline CDR1 is LGHNA and CDR2 is YNFKEQ. This CDR3 contains 14 residues. The junction had 3 bases not matched to a gene; V was cut back by 4 bases and J by 3 bases. The CDR3 coding sequence is TGTGCCAGCAGCCCGACAGGGGGGGACTATGGCTACACCTTC. Translating gives CASSPTGGDYGYTF.